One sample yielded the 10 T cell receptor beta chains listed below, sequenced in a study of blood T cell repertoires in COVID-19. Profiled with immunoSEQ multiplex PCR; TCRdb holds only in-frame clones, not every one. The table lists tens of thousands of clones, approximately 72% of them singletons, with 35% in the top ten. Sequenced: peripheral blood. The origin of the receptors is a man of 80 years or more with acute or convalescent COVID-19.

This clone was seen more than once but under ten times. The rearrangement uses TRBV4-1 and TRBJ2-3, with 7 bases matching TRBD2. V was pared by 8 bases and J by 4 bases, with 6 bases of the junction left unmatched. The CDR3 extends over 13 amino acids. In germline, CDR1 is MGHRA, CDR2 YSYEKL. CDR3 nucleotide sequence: TGCGCCAGCCGCTCGGCGGGGGCAGATACGCAGTATTTT. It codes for CASRSAGADTQYF.

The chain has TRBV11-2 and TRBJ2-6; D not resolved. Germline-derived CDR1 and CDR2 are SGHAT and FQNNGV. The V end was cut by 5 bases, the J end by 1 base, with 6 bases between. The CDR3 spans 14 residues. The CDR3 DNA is TGTGCCAGCAGCATCACTTCTGGGGCCAACGTCCTGACTTTC. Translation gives CASSITSGANVLTF.

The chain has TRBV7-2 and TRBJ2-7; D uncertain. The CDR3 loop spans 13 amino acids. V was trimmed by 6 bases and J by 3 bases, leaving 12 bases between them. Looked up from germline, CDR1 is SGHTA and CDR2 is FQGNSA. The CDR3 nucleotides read TGTGCCAGCAGTTGGCGGCAGAGCTACGAGCAGTACTTC. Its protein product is CASSWRQSYEQYF.

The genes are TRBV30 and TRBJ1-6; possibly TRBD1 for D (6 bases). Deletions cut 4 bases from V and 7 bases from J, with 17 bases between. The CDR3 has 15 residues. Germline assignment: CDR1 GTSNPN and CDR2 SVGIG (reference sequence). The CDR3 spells CAWTRGRGWNSPLHF. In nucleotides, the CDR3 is TGTGCCTGGACCCGGGGCAGGGGTTGGAATTCACCCCTCCACTTT.

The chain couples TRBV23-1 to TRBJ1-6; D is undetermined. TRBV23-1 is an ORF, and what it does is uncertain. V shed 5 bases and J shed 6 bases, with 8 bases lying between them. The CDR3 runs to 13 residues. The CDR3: CASSLQANSPLHF. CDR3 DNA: TGCGCCAGCAGTTTGCAGGCTAATTCACCCCTCCACTTT.

Here the CDR3 reads CASSWESRDYEQYF. The CDR3 DNA reads as TGTGCCAGCAGCTGGGAGTCCCGGGACTACGAGCAGTACTTC. V is TRBV7-8 and J is TRBJ2-7; D possibly corresponds to TRBD2 (5 bases). Trimming left V 4 bases short and J 3 bases short, with 13 bases between. The CDR3 is 14 residues long. Germline assignment: CDR1 SGHVS and CDR2 FQNEAQ.

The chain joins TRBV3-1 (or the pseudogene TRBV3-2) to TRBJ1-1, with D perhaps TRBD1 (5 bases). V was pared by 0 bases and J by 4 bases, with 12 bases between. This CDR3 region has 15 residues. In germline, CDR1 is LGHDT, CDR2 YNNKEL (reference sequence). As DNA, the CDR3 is TGTGCCAGCAGCCAAGAGGGGGGTCGGGGCACTGAAGCTTTCTTT. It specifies CASSQEGGRGTEAFF.

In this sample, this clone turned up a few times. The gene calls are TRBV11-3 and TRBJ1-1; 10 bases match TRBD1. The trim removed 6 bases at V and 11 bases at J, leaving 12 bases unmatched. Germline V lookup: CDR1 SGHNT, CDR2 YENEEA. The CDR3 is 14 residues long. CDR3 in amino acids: CASSRDRGYGEAFF. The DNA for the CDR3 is TGTGCCAGCAGTCGGGACAGGGGCTACGGTGAGGCTTTCTTT.

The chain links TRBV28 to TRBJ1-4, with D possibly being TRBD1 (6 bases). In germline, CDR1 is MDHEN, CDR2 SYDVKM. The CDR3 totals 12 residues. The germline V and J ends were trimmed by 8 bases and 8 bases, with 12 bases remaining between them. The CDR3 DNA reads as TGTGCCAGCCGGAGGGGGGGGGAAAAACTGTTTTTT. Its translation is CASRRGGEKLFF.

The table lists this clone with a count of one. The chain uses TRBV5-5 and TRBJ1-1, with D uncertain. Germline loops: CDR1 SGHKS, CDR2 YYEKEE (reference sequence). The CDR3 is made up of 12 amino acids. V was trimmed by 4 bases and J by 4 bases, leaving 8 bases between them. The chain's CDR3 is CASSRGLTEAFF. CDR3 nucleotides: TGTGCCAGCAGCAGAGGGCTCACTGAAGCTTTCTTT.